Listed here are 13 T cell receptor beta chains from one sample, sequenced in a study of cytomegalovirus exposure and HLA in healthy donors. With 60 Vbeta and 13 Jbeta primers, the PCR was carried out. TCRdb's table, derived via immunoSEQ multiplex PCR, lists solely in-frame clones and lacks some. The data contain around 130,000 clones, around three quarters of them singletons. The sample comprised PBMCs. These receptors were collected from a woman between 45 and 65 years old in good health and CMV-seronegative.

This sequence joins TRBV5-1 and TRBJ2-7; TRBD2 might be the D (7 bases). Deletions cut 0 bases from V and 5 bases from J, with 12 bases between. The CDR3 contains 14 residues. CDR1 is SGHRS, CDR2 YFSETQ, per germline. The CDR3 DNA is TGCGCCAGCAGCTTGGTGGGGGGGCAAGACGAGCAGTACTTC. Its translation is CASSLVGGQDEQYF.

The gene calls are TRBV7-3 and TRBJ2-2; 10 nucleotides agree with TRBD2. The length of the CDR3 is 16 residues. The germline V gene has CDR1 SGHTA and CDR2 FQGTGA. The V gene end was trimmed by 0 bases and the J gene end by 7 bases; junction bases not matched to a gene: 5. CDR3 loop: CASSLTAGGPGGELFF. CDR3 bases: TGTGCCAGCAGCTTAACAGCGGGAGGGCCCGGCGGGGAGCTGTTTTTT. Supplemented by reference TRBV7-3 and TRBJ2-2, the full variable domain reads GAGVSQTPSNKVTEKGKYVELRCDPISGHTALYWYRQSLGQGPEFLIYFQGTGAADDSGLPNDRFFAVRPEGSVSTLKIQRTERGDSAVYLCASSLTAGGPGGELFFGEGSRLTVL.

The chain has TRBV19 and TRBJ1-3, with 7 positions matching TRBD1. The V and J ends lost 9 bases and 2 bases, in that order; junction bases with no gene match: 10. The CDR3 length is 15 residues. Germline CDR1 reads LNHDA; CDR2 reads SQIVND (reference sequence). CDR3 in DNA: TGTGCCAGCCAAACGGGACAGTCACCTGGAAACACCATATATTTT. This codes for CASQTGQSPGNTIYF. The full variable domain, completed using reference TRBV19 and TRBJ1-3, is DGGITQSPKYLFRKEGQNVTLSCEQNLNHDAMYWYRQDPGQGLRLIYYSQIVNDFQKGDIAEGYSVSREKKESFPLTVTSAQKNPTAFYLCASQTGQSPGNTIYFGEGSWLTVV.

This chain uses TRBV29-1 with TRBJ2-7, with a possible D match to TRBD1 (5 bases). Trimming cost V 1 base and J 5 bases, with 6 bases left between them. Germline CDR1 is SQVTM and CDR2 is ANQGSEA. The CDR3 is made up of 11 amino acids. The CDR3 DNA sequence: TGCAGCGTTGAAGCAGGGAACGAGCAGTACGTC. This translates into CSVEAGNEQYV.

This clone was seen a single time. The chain uses TRBV5-6 and TRBJ1-2; D is unclear. The germline V gene has CDR1 SGHDT and CDR2 YYEEEE. The V and J ends lost 1 base and 6 bases respectively, with 10 bases between them. This CDR3 is 13 amino acids long. The CDR3: CASSLPGMDGYTF. CDR3 nucleotides: TGTGCCAGCAGCTTGCCCGGGATGGATGGCTACACCTTC.

The chain has TRBV7-2 and TRBJ1-1; 7 nucleotides line up with TRBD1. V shed 1 base, J shed 11 bases, and the junction held 7 bases outside the gene matches. Germline values: CDR1 SGHTA, CDR2 FQGNSA. This CDR3 comprises 13 residues. CDR3 coding DNA: TGTGCCAGCAGCTTAGTCTTCCCGGACAGGGCTTTCTTT. Translating gives CASSLVFPDRAFF.

The CDR3 DNA reads TGCGCCAGCAGCCTAACTAGCGGGGAGGAGACCCAGTACTTC. This sequence encodes CASSLTSGEETQYF. The chain is built from TRBV4-1 and TRBJ2-5, with 10 bases that match TRBD2. Trimming at V came to 4 bases and at J to 5 bases, leaving 4 bases not matched to a gene. The germline V gene encodes CDR1 MGHRA and CDR2 YSYEKL. CDR3 length equals 14 residues.

The chain links TRBV18 to TRBJ2-3; 12 bases align to TRBD2. CDR1 and CDR2 (germline): KGHSH, LQKENI. Trimming cost V 1 base and J 6 bases; bases outside gene matches: 20. The CDR3 runs to 21 residues. CDR3 DNA sequence: TGTGCCAGCTCACCACGGGAGCCATCTCGACCGACTAGCGGGAGATTGGATACGCAGTATTTT. As protein: CASSPREPSRPTSGRLDTQYF.

V and J are TRBV7-8 and TRBJ2-2, with 7 bases lining up with TRBD2. Per germline, CDR1 SGHVS and CDR2 FQNEAQ. The CDR3 is made up of 15 amino acids. J lost 6 bases, V lost 0 bases, and 4 bases had no gene match. The CDR3 coding sequence is TGTGCCAGCAGCTTAGCGCGGGAGTTCGCCGGGGAGCTGTTTTTT. It translates to CASSLAREFAGELFF.

The chain uses TRBV4-2 and TRBJ2-1, with 7 positions matching TRBD1. Germline V gene data show CDR1 as LGHNA and CDR2 as YNFKEQ. The CDR3 runs 16 residues. Trimming removed 1 base from V and 6 bases from J; junction bases left unmatched: 9. The CDR3 DNA reads as TGTGCCAGCAGCCAAGCTCCGGGACAGAGTTCCAATGAGCAGTTCTTC. The encoded protein is CASSQAPGQSSNEQFF.

V gene TRBV7-8 combines with J gene TRBJ2-5; 11 bases map to TRBD2. Germline CDR1 is SGHVS and CDR2 is FQNEAQ. The CDR3 has 16 residues. The V and J ends lost 5 bases and 5 bases, in that order; junction bases with no gene match: 10. Here the CDR3 DNA reads TGTGCCAGCAGCCCCTCACTAGCGGGAGTTGGTGAGACCCAGTACTTC. Protein product: CASSPSLAGVGETQYF.

The V call is TRBV7-3, the J call TRBJ2-1; 7 nucleotides agree with TRBD2. The V gene's germline CDR1 is SGHTA and CDR2 FQGTGA. J gave up 7 bases and V 4 bases, and 7 bases lay outside the gene matches. The CDR3 is 14 residues long. The CDR3 here is CASSSGLDRNEQFF. The CDR3 bases are TGTGCCAGCAGCTCCGGACTAGACCGGAATGAGCAGTTCTTC.

The sample holds a few counts of this clone. The J gene is TRBJ1-1, the V gene TRBV6-5, with D perhaps matching TRBD1 (6 bases). Trimming took 6 bases from V and 5 from J, leaving 16 bases between them. The V gene's germline CDR1 is MNHEY and CDR2 SVGAGI. There are 14 residues in the CDR3. For the CDR3, the DNA is TGTGCCAGCAGGCAACCGGGACAATTGACTGAAGCTTTCTTT. Protein product: CASRQPGQLTEAFF.